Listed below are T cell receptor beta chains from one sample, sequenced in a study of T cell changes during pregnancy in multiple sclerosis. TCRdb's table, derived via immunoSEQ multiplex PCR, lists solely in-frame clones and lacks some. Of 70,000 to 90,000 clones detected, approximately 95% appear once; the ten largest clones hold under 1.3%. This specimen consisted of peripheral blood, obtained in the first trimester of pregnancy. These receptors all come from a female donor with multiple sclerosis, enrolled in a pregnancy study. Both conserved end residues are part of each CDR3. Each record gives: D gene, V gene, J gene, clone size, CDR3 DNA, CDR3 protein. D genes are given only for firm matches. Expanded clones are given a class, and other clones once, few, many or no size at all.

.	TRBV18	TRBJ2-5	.	TGTGCCAGCTCACCACCAGGCAGGGGACAAGAGACCCAGTACTTC	CASSPPGRGQETQYF
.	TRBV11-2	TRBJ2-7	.	TGTGCCAGCAGCGAGGGAATAGCGAGCTCCTACGAGCAGTACTTC	CASSEGIASSYEQYF
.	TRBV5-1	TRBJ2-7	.	TGCGCCAGCAGTCGGCAGGCCGGCTCCTACGAGCAGTACTTC	CASSRQAGSYEQYF
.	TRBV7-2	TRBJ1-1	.	TGTGCCAGCAGCTTAGTTAACATGAACACTGAAGCTTTCTTT	CASSLVNMNTEAFF
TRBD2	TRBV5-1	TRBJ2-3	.	TGCGCCAGCAGCTCGGGACTAGCGGGAGGGCCTAGAACAGATACGCAGTATTTT	CASSSGLAGGPRTDTQYF
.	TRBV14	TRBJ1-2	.	TGTGCCAGCAGCCAACAGGGGCTGGGGATCTATGGCTACACCTTC	CASSQQGLGIYGYTF
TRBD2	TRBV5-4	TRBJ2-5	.	TGTGCCAGCAGCTTAAGACTAGCGGGGATGGAGACCCAGTACTTC	CASSLRLAGMETQYF
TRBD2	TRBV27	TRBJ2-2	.	TGTGCCAGCAGTCCTACTATCGGGAGGGCCGACACCGGGGAGCTGTTTTTT	CASSPTIGRADTGELFF
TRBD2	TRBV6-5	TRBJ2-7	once	TGTGCCAGCAACGAGCGGGGGCCGTCCCACGAGCAGTACTTC	CASNERGPSHEQYF
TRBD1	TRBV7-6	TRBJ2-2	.	TGTGCCAGCAGCTTAGGACAGGGGACCGGGGAGCTGTTTTTT	CASSLGQGTGELFF
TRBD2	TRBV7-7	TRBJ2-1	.	TGTGCCAGCAGCCCCGGGACTAGCCGATACAATGAGCAGTTCTTC	CASSPGTSRYNEQFF
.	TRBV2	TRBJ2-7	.	TGTGCCAGCAGACGACAAACCTACGAGCAGTACTTC	CASRRQTYEQYF
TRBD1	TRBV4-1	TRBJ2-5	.	TGCGCCAGCAGCCCGAAGGGACAGGGTTTGTACCAAGAGACCCAGTACTTC	CASSPKGQGLYQETQYF
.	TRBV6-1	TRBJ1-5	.	TGTGCCAGCAGTGTCAATACAGGGTACAATCAGCCCCAGCATTTT	CASSVNTGYNQPQHF
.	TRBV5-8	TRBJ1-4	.	TGTGCCAGCAACAACAGAAGGGGCGCCCGCCAAATCAATGAAAAACTGTTTTTT	CASNNRRGARQINEKLFF
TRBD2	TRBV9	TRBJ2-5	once	TGTGCCAGCAGCGTTACTAGCGGGAGTTGGGAGACCCAGTACTTC	CASSVTSGSWETQYF
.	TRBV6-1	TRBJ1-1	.	TGTGCCAGCAGGGGACATTTGAACACTGAAGCTTTCTTT	CASRGHLNTEAFF
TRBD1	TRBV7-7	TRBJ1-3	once	TGTGCCAGCAGCCTCGGGACAGGGGTTAGCTCTGGAAACACCATATATTTT	CASSLGTGVSSGNTIYF
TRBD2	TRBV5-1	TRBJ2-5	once	TGCGCCAGCAGTCTAGGGACTAGCGGGCGAGAGACCCAGTACTTC	CASSLGTSGRETQYF
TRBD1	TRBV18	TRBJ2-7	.	TGTGCCAGCTCACCAGCTGAAGGGGGCGGGCAGTACTTC	CASSPAEGGGQYF
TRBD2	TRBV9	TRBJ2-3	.	TGTGCCAGCACGCCTAGCGGTATTCGCACAGATACGCAGTATTTT	CASTPSGIRTDTQYF
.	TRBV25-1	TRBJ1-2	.	TGTGCCAGCAGTGAATATTACATCAGGGGTGGCTATGGCTACACCTTC	CASSEYYIRGGYGYTF
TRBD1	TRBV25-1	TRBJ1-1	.	TGTGCCAGCAGAGAGACAGGGTGGGACACTGAAGCTTTCTTT	CASRETGWDTEAFF
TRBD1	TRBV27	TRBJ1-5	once	TGTGCCAGCAGTTCGGACAGGTCCGGGCCCCAGCATTTT	CASSSDRSGPQHF
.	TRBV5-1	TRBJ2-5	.	TGCGCCAGCAGCCCCCCCCAGGGGACCCAGTACTTC	CASSPPQGTQYF
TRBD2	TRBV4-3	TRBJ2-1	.	TGCGCCAGCAGCCAAGGCCTAGCGGGGGGGCATCGGAATGAGCAGTTCTTC	CASSQGLAGGHRNEQFF
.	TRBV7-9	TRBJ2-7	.	TGTGCCAGCAGAGGGGGGGGCGGGGGCGGATACGAGCAGTACTTC	CASRGGGGGGYEQYF
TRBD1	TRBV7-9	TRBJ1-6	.	TGTGCCAGCAGCTCAACAGGGGCTGGGTCACCCCTCCACTTT	CASSSTGAGSPLHF
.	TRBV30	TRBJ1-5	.	TGTGCCTGGAATGGTGGGGGCGTAGGACAGCCCCAGCATTTT	CAWNGGGVGQPQHF
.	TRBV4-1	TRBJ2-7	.	TGCGCCAGCAGGGAGGGGCCCGAGCAGTACTTC	CASREGPEQYF
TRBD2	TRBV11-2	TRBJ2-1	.	TGTGCCAGCAGCCCACGGACTAGCGGGGGGCCAATCAATGAGCAGTTCTTC	CASSPRTSGGPINEQFF
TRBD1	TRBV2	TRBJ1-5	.	TGTGCCAGCATGGACAGGGAAGAGCAGCCCCAGCATTTT	CASMDREEQPQHF
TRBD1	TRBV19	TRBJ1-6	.	TGTGCCAGTAGTACTAGGACAGGCTCGTGGTCACCCCTCCACTTT	CASSTRTGSWSPLHF
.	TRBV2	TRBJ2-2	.	TGTGCCACTGCACGGGTCGGGGAGCTGTTTTTT	CATARVGELFF
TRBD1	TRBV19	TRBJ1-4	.	TGTGCCAGTAGGAGCCTACAGGGGGCTCGTGAAAAACTGTTTTTT	CASRSLQGAREKLFF
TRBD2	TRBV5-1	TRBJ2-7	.	TGCGCCAGCAGCCACACTAGCGGGAGGCTTTCCTACGAGCAGTACTTC	CASSHTSGRLSYEQYF
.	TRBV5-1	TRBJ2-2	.	TGCGCCAGCAGCTCTCAGACGAACACCGGGGAGCTGTTTTTT	CASSSQTNTGELFF
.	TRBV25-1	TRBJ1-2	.	TGTGCCAGCCGTCAGATCGGCGGCGGGGGCTTCTATGGCTACACCTTC	CASRQIGGGGFYGYTF
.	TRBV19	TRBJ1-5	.	TGTGCCAGTAGTATGAGAGGGTTCGGCAATCAGCCCCAGCATTTT	CASSMRGFGNQPQHF
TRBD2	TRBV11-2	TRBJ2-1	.	TGTGCCAGCAGCTTCCGGGGCTCTAGCGGGAGTATAAATGAGCAGTTCTTC	CASSFRGSSGSINEQFF